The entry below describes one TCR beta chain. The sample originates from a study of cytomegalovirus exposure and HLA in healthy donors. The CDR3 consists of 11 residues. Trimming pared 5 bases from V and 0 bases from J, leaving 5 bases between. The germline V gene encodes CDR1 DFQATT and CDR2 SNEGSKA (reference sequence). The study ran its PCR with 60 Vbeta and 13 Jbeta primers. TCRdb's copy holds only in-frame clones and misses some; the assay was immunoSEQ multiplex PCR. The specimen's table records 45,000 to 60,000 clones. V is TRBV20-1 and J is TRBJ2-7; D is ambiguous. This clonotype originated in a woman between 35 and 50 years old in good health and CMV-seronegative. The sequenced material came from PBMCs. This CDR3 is CSAPLSYEQYF. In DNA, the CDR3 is TGCAGTGCTCCTCTCTCCTACGAGCAGTACTTC.